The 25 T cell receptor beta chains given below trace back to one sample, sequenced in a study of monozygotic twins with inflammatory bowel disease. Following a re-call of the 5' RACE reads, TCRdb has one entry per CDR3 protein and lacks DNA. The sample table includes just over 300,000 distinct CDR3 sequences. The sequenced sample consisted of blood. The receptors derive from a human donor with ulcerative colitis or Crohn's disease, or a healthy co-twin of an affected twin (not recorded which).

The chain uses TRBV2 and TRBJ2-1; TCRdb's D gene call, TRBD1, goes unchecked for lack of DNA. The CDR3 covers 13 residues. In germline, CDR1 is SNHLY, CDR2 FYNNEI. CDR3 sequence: CASVVDRGNEQFF.

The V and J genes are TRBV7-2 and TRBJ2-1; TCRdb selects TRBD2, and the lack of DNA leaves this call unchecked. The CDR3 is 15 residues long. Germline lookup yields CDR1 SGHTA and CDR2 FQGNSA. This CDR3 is CASSPEVGFIYEQFF.

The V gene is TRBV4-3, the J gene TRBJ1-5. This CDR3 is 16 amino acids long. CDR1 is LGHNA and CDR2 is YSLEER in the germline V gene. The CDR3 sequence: CASSQERVWSNQPQHF.

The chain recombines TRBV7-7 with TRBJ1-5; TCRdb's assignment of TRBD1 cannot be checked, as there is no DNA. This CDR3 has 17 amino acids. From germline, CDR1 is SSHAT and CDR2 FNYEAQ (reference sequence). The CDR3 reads CASSLVGTTDFNQPQHF.

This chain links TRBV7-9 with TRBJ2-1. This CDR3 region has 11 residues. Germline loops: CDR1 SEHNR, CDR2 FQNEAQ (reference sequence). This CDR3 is CASSLQNEQFF.

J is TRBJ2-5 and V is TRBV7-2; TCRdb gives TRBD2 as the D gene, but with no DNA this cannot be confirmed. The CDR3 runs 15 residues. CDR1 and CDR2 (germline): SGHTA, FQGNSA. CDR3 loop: CAIRPDSIEQETQYF.

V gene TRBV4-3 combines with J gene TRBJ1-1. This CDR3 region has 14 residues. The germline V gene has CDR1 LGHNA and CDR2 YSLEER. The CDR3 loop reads CASSQFQTRAEAFF.

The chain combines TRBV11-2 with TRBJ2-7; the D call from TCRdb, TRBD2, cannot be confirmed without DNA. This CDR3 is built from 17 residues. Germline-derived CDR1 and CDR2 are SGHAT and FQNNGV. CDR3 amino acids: CASSLDSRTSGSYEQYF.

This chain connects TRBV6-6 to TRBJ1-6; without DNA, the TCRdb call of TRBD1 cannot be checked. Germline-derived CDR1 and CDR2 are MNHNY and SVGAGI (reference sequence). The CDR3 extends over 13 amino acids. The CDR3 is CASSYGQDSPLHF.

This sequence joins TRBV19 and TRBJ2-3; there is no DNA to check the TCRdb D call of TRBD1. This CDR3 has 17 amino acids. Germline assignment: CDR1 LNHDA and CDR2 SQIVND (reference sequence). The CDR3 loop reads CASSLPRGRESTDTQYF. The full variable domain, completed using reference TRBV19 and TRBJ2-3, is DGGITQSPKYLFRKEGQNVTLSCEQNLNHDAMYWYRQDPGQGLRLIYYSQIVNDFQKGDIAEGYSVSREKKESFPLTVTSAQKNPTAFYLCASSLPRGRESTDTQYFGPGTRLTVL.

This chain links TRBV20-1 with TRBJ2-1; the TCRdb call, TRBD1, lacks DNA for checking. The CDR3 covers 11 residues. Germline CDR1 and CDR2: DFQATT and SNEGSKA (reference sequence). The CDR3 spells CSGPTGEVQIF.

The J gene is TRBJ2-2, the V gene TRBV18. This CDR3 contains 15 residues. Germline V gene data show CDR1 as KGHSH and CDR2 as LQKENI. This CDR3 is CASSPPSVNTGELFF.

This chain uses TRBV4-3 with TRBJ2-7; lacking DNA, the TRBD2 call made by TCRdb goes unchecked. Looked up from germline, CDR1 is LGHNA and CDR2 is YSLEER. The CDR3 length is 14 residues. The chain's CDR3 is CASSQGTTTYEQYF.

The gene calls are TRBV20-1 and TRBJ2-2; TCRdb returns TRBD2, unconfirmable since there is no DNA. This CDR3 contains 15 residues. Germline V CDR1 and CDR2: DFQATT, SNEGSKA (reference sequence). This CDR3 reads CSARDPGPNTGELFF.

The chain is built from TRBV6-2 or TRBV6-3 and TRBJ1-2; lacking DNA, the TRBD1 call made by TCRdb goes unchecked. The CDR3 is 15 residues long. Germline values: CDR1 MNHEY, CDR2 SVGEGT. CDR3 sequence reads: CASRVDRVRWNGYTF.

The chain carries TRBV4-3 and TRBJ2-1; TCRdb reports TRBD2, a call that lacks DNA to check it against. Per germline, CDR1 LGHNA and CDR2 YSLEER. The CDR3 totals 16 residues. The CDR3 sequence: CASSRLDSGAYNEQFF.

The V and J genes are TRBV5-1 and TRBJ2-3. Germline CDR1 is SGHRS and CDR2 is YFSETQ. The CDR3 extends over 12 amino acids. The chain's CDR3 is CASSSDGDTQYF. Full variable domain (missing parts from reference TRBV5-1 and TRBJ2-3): KAGVTQTPRYLIKTRGQQVTLSCSPISGHRSVSWYQQTPGQGLQFLFEYFSETQRNKGNFPGRFSGRQFSNSRSEMNVSTLELGDSALYLCASSSDGDTQYFGPGTRLTVL.

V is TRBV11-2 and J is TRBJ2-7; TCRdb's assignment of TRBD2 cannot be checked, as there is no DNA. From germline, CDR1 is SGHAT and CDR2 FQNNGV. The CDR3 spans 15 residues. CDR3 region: CASSRSTSGGVEQYF.

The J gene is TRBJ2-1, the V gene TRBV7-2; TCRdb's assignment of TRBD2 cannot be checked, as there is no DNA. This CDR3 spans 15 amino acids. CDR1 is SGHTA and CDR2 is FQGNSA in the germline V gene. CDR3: CASNPGGTSGNEQFF.

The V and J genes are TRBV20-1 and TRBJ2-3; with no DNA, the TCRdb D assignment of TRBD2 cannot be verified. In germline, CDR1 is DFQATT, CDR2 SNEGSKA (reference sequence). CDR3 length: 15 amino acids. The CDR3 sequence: CSATSHPPSTDTQYF.

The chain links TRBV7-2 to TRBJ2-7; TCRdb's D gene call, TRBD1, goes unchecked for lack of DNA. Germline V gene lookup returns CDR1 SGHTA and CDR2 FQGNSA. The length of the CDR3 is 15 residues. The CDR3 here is CASSSPGGSVHEQYF.

CDR3 sequence reads: CSARDRGRYEQYF. V is TRBV20-1 and J is TRBJ2-7. The CDR3 is made up of 13 amino acids. The germline V gene has CDR1 DFQATT and CDR2 SNEGSKA (reference sequence).

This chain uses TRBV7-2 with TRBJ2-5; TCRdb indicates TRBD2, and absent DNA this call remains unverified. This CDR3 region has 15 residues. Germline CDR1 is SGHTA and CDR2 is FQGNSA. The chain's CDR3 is CASSLSGGSRETQYF.

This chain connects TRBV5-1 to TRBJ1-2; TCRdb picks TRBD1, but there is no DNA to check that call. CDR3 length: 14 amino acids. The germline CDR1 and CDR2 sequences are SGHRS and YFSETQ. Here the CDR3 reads CASSLGGIDYGYTF. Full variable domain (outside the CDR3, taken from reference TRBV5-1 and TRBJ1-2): KAGVTQTPRYLIKTRGQQVTLSCSPISGHRSVSWYQQTPGQGLQFLFEYFSETQRNKGNFPGRFSGRQFSNSRSEMNVSTLELGDSALYLCASSLGGIDYGYTFGSGTRLTVV.

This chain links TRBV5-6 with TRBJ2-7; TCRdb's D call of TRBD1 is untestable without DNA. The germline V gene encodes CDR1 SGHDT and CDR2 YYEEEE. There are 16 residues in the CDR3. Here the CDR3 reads CASSLEIDREGYEQYF.